Below are 13 T cell receptor beta chains sequenced from a single sample in a study of identical twins. TCRdb reprocessed the 5' RACE reads via MiXCR and lists one record per CDR3 protein. The sample has under 800,000 distinct CDR3 sequences, over 20% seen once. In addition, the sample was reused for a study of T cells expressing NK-cell markers.

The sample consisted of PBMCs. Every receptor here comes from a young woman in good health.

There are a few counts of this clonotype. This chain joins TRBV5-1 and TRBJ2-1; D possibly corresponds to TRBD2 (6 bases). In germline, CDR1 is SGHRS, CDR2 YFSETQ. CDR3 size: 15 residues. V was pared by 1 base and J by 5 bases, with 13 bases between. The CDR3 spells CASSLSEGLHNEQFF. The CDR3 DNA is TGCGCCAGCAGCTTGTCGGAGGGCCTCCACAATGAGCAGTTCTTC.

This clonotype was found many times. J is TRBJ2-5 and V is TRBV29-1; D uncertain. Germline V gene lookup returns CDR1 SQVTM and CDR2 ANQGSEA. With 3 bases removed from V and 13 bases from J, the gap between germline ends came to 6 bases. The CDR3 length is 8 residues. The CDR3 protein is CSVDDRYF. CDR3 DNA sequence: TGCAGCGTTGATGATCGGTACTTC.

The chain employs TRBV6-1 and TRBJ1-5; D unresolved. Germline CDR1 reads MNHNS; CDR2 reads SASEGT. This CDR3 has 12 residues. V dropped 6 bases and J dropped 3 bases, with 6 bases sitting between them. The CDR3 DNA reads as TGTGCCAGCAGGAGCTTCAATCAGCCCCAGCATTTT. It encodes CASRSFNQPQHF.

This clonotype was observed a handful of times. The chain joins TRBV20-1 to TRBJ2-7; no definite D call. Germline V CDR1 and CDR2: DFQATT, SNEGSKA (reference sequence). CDR3 length: 14 amino acids. The germline V and J ends were trimmed by 1 base and 3 bases, with 13 bases remaining between them. In nucleotides, the CDR3 is TGCAGTGCTAGAGGGCTGGGCACTTTCTACGAGCAGTACTTC. It is translated as CSARGLGTFYEQYF.

This clonotype was picked up a small number of times. The chain is built from TRBV20-1 and TRBJ2-7, with D possibly TRBD2 on 6 matching bases. V lost 5 bases, J lost 0 bases, and 11 bases lay in between. The CDR3 totals 13 residues. CDR1 and CDR2 from the germline V gene are DFQATT and SNEGSKA (reference sequence). The CDR3: CSARGVGSYEQYF. CDR3 coding DNA: TGCAGTGCTCGCGGGGTTGGCTCCTACGAGCAGTACTTC.

In this sample, this clonotype turned up many times. V gene TRBV12-3 or TRBV12-4 combines with J gene TRBJ2-3, with D tentatively TRBD1 or TRBD2 (7 bases each). Trimming removed 6 bases from V and 11 bases from J, with 15 bases in between. The CDR3 sequence is 12 residues long. CDR3: CASSHQGGRQYF. CDR3 DNA: TGTGCCAGCAGCCACCAGGGGGGGCGGCAGTATTTT.

This chain's CDR3 is CAISESGEQYF. The DNA of the CDR3 is TGTGCCATCAGTGAGTCGGGGGAGCAGTACTTC. The chain couples TRBV10-3 to TRBJ2-7; no clear D gene. V was cut by 0 bases and J by 7 bases, with 4 bases left in between. The CDR3 length is 11 residues. In germline, CDR1 is ENHRY, CDR2 SYGVKD.

CDR3 nucleotides: TGCAGTGCTCTGACAGGGACAGATACGCAGTATTTT. Translated, it gives CSALTGTDTQYF. The chain uses TRBV20-1 and TRBJ2-3; the match to TRBD1 covers 7 bases. V trimming: 5 bases; J trimming: 3 bases; junction bases outside the gene matches: 2. This CDR3 is 12 amino acids long. Germline CDR1 and CDR2: DFQATT and SNEGSKA (reference sequence).

The V and J genes are TRBV5-1 and TRBJ2-7, with D possibly matching TRBD1 (6 bases). The CDR3 runs to 15 residues. The V gene's germline CDR1 is SGHRS and CDR2 YFSETQ. V lost 4 bases and J 4 bases, leaving 18 bases between the germline ends. Here the CDR3 DNA reads TGCGCCAGCAGCGAAGGACCGGGACAACTATACGAGCAGTACTTC. It is translated as CASSEGPGQLYEQYF.

The chain combines TRBV11-2 with TRBJ2-1; D perhaps matches TRBD2 (7 bases). The CDR3 consists of 15 residues. Germline V CDR1 and CDR2: SGHAT, FQNNGV. Trimming left V 0 bases short and J 3 bases short, with 9 bases between. This CDR3 is CASSLERGHYNEQFF. The DNA of the CDR3 is TGTGCCAGCAGCTTAGAGCGGGGGCACTACAATGAGCAGTTCTTC.

The V and J genes are TRBV7-9 and TRBJ2-7, with TRBD1 matching over 8 bases. The CDR3 has 12 residues. CDR1 and CDR2 from the germline V gene are SEHNR and FQNEAQ (reference sequence). J lost 3 bases, V lost 11 bases, and 6 bases had no gene match. Here the CDR3 DNA reads TGTGCCGGACATACAGGGGGCTACGAGCAGTACTTC. Protein sequence: CAGHTGGYEQYF.

This clonotype has only a few counts. The rearrangement uses TRBV7-8 and TRBJ2-3; 10 bases line up with TRBD2. Germline CDR1 reads SGHVS; CDR2 reads FQNEAQ. V lost 5 bases, J lost 1 base, and 12 bases stayed unmatched. This CDR3 has 18 amino acids. The CDR3 region has the DNA TGTGCCAGCAGCGGCCGCCGAGCGGGAGGGATTCGCACAGATACGCAGTATTTT. Protein sequence: CASSGRRAGGIRTDTQYF.

Points on this clonotype: A read error may produce the germline difference seen at one junction end. The rearrangement links TRBV12-3 or TRBV12-4 to TRBJ2-5, with D perhaps TRBD1 or TRBD2 (5 bases each). The CDR3 has 14 residues. The CDR3 sequence is CASSLGLGWDARNF. The CDR3 DNA sequence: TGTGCCAGCAGTTTAGGGCTCGGCTGGGACGCGAGAAACTTC.